The present entry profiles one TCR beta chain with its context. Its specific antigen is unknown. Base qualities are missing; no much larger clone stands one base away. In Seattle, one collaborating source enrolled patients while the infection was active and tracked those patients longitudinally over the course of disease. Collaborating institutions collected whole blood in K2EDTA tubes following their own protocols. For TCRbeta analysis, collaborators shipped samples in one of three forms: frozen whole blood, isolated PBMCs, or DNA extracted from either of those sample types. The sample comes from a study of blood T cell repertoires in COVID-19 (TCRdb year 2020). In the study overall: The collaborator samples originated in the United States, Italy and Spain and spanned the acute and convalescent phases of COVID-19. The material from the prospective study consisted of cDNA or gDNA derived from T cells, B-cell-depleted T cells, or PBMCs. The dataset comprised deeply sampled blood TCRbeta repertoires from subjects exposed to, actively infected with, or recovered from COVID-19. The repertoires were released in a freely available public database meant as a resource for research on the immune response to SARS-CoV-2. Samples were obtained from the ongoing ImmuneRACE study (first 160 participants) and from 1,254 subjects provided by 6 global collaborators. Sample metadata almost always included a de-identified subject ID, COVID-19 status, age in years and sex. Where available, HLA class I and class II types were taken from metadata supplied by the sample provider and were not determined by assay-based typing.

Per the germline V gene, SGHDT is the CDR1 and YYEEEE is the CDR2. Trimmed from V: 4 bases; trimmed from J: 2 bases; junction bases lacking a gene match: 3. The CDR3 starts with the cysteine, ends with the phenylalanine, and has 14 residues. Only the CDR3 portion is preserved as DNA: 42 bases, with reading frame beginning at the first base. The research as a whole found: How much clinical and demographic metadata was included differed by source and by participant, and the metadata was provided uncurated.

TCRbeta CDR3 regions were amplified from genomic DNA by means of the immunoSEQ Assay, a bias-controlled multiplex PCR. The original methods were these. The number of nucleated cells in each sample was estimated by amplification of reference gene primers within the assay. Sequence reads were collapsed and filtered to measure the absolute abundance of every unique TCRbeta CDR3 rearrangement. For each sample, productive Simpson clonality was calculated by taking the square root of Simpson's diversity index across productive rearrangements. The source is immuneACCESS, and TCRdb retained only in-frame sequences with V and J called. Part of the clones is not carried over; for the studies checked, unresolved V genes explain less than half of this, and the remainder is unexplained. The V and J calls and clone size are taken from that table; D and trimming were inferred from the DNA. This sample lists nearly 45,000 clones; roughly 89% were detected once. Roughly 3.7% of the sample lies in the top ten.

This receptor was taken from a man aged 35-49 years with COVID-19, enrolled during active disease. In this chain, TRBV5-6 is recombined with TRBJ1-2, and 9 junction bases match TRBD1. Specimen: peripheral blood. The bases are TGTGCCAGCAGCCGGGACAGGGAGAACTATGGCTACACCTTC. The encoded protein is CASSRDRENYGYTF.